This TCR beta chain was observed in a study of type 1 regulatory T cells. Looking at the study overall: T-allo10 is a Tr1-enriched, alloantigen-specific CD4 T cell product made in vitro.

A word on this clonotype: What it binds is unknown.

TCRdb re-derived calls from the reads in MiXCR, one entry per CDR3 protein. The sample shows about 23,000 distinct CDR3 sequences, more than 45% of them seen only once. CDR3 length: 14 residues. Germline V lookup: CDR1 SGHRS, CDR2 YFSETQ. V lost 4 bases, J lost 5 bases, and 3 bases stayed unmatched. The rearrangement links TRBV5-1 to TRBJ2-3; TRBD2 matches at 11 bases. This clonotype was obtained from a human donor in good health. The sample consisted of cultured T cells, either the whole culture or a sorted T cell fraction (not recorded which). CDR3 amino acids: CASSPTSGIDTQYF. CDR3 bases: TGCGCCAGCAGCCCGACTAGCGGGATAGATACGCAGTATTTT.